The following is a T cell receptor beta chain sequence with its context. This sample was included in a study of OX40 agonist ivuxolimab in advanced cancers. Libraries were prepared by immunoSEQ multiplex PCR; TCRdb keeps only in-frame clonotypes and omits some of them. In the table there are about 94,000 clones, around 90% of which are singletons. V was trimmed by 9 bases and J by 3 bases, leaving 14 bases between them. Germline V gene sequence: CDR1 MNHEY, CDR2 SVGAGI. The CDR3 has 13 residues. Sequencing was performed on CD4+ or CD8+ T cells sorted from blood, taken in a trial of the OX40 agonist ivuxolimab. This sequence joins TRBV6-5 and TRBJ1-2; D ambiguous. The clonotype was recovered from an adult with an advanced solid tumor such as melanoma, head and neck, liver or kidney cancer. The CDR3 nucleotides read TGTGCCAGTAATAATGGCGGGGACTATGGCTACACCTTC. Protein product: CASNNGGDYGYTF.